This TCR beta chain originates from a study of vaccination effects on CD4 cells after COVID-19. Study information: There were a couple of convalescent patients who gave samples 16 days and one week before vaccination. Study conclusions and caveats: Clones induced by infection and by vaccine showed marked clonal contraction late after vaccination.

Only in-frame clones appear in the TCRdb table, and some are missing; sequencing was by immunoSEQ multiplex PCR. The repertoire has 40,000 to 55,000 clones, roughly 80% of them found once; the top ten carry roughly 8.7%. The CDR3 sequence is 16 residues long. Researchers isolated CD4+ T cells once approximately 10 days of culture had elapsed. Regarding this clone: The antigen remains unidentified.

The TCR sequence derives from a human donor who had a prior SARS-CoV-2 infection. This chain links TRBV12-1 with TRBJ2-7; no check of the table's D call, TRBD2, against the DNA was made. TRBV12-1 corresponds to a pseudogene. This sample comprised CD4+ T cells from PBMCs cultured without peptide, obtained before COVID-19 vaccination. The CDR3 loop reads CASSFIRREGQPEQYF. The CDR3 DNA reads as TGTGCCAGCAGCTTTATACGGCGGGAGGGCCAACCCGAGCAGTACTTC.